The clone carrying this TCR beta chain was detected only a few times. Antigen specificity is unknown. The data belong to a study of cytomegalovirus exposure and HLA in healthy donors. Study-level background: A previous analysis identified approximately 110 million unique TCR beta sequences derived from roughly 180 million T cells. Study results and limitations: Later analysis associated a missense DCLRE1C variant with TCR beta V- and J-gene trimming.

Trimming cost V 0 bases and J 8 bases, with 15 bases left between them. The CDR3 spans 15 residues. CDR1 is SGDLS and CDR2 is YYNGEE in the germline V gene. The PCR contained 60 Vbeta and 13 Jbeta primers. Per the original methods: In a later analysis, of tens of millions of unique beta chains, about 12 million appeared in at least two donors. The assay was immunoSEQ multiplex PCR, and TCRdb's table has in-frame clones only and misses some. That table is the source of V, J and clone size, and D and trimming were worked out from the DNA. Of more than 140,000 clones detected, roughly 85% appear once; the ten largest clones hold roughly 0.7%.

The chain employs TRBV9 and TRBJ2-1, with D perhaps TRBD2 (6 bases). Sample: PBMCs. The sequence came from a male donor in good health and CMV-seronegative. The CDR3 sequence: CASSVEGRTLDEQFF. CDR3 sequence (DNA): TGTGCCAGCAGCGTAGAGGGGAGGACATTGGATGAGCAGTTCTTC.